Listed here are 24 T cell receptor beta chains from one sample, sequenced in a study of blood T cell repertoires in COVID-19. Clones were read by immunoSEQ multiplex PCR, and TCRdb kept only the in-frame ones, dropping some. Found here are 150,000 or so clones, roughly 82% of them singletons; the top ten hold 6.5% to 9%. The source material was peripheral blood. These receptors were taken from a woman aged 50 to 60 in a cohort sampled during active or convalescent COVID-19.

The chain is built from TRBV4-2 and TRBJ2-2, with D perhaps TRBD2 (5 bases). Germline lookup yields CDR1 LGHNA and CDR2 YNFKEQ. Trimming stripped 0 bases from V and 2 bases from J, with 7 bases between. The CDR3 runs to 15 residues. In DNA, the CDR3 is TGTGCCAGCAGCCAAGATCGGACTAACACCGGGGAGCTGTTTTTT. It translates to CASSQDRTNTGELFF.

This rearrangement joins TRBV10-3 to TRBJ1-2; maybe TRBD1 (5 bases). Looked up from germline, CDR1 is ENHRY and CDR2 is SYGVKD. This CDR3 region has 15 residues. V gave up 10 bases and J gave up 7 bases, with 25 bases separating them. CDR3 region: CATTALAEGVVGYTF. Here the CDR3 DNA reads TGTGCCACTACTGCTTTGGCAGAAGGGGTCGTTGGCTACACCTTC.

This sequence joins TRBV2 and TRBJ1-5; TRBD1 matches 8 bases. The CDR3 has 13 amino acids. Per germline, CDR1 SNHLY and CDR2 FYNNEI. V shed 8 bases, J shed 4 bases, and the junction held 4 bases outside the gene matches. CDR3 residues: CASQWDRNQPQHF. The CDR3, as DNA: TGTGCCAGCCAGTGGGACAGGAATCAGCCCCAGCATTTT.

The chain links TRBV6-5 to TRBJ1-4; D might be TRBD1 (5 bases). Germline loops: CDR1 MNHEY, CDR2 SVGAGI. The V and J ends lost 5 bases and 0 bases respectively, with 10 bases between them. CDR3 length: 15 residues. The CDR3: CASSTRQSTNEKLFF. The CDR3 region has the DNA TGTGCCAGCAGTACCCGACAGTCAACTAATGAAAAACTGTTTTTT.

This rearrangement joins TRBV29-1 to TRBJ1-1; TRBD1 aligns across 9 bases. The germline CDR1 and CDR2 sequences are SQVTM and ANQGSEA. The CDR3 totals 15 residues. Trimming took 3 bases from V and 6 from J; bases not matched to a gene: 11. The CDR3 loop reads CSVESAGTGSAEAFF. In nucleotides, the CDR3 is TGCAGCGTTGAGTCAGCGGGGACAGGGTCGGCTGAAGCTTTCTTT.

V and J are TRBV24-1 and TRBJ1-1, with 7 bases aligning to TRBD1. Trimming took 4 bases from V and 11 from J; bases not matched to a gene: 9. Germline CDR1 reads KGHDR; CDR2 reads SFDVKD. The CDR3 runs 13 residues. The CDR3 bases are TGTGCCACCAGTGACGCCAACAGGGGAGGCGCTTTCTTT. It is translated as CATSDANRGGAFF.

The chain recombines TRBV5-1 with TRBJ2-4; D might be TRBD2 (6 bases). The CDR3 loop spans 15 amino acids. CDR1 and CDR2 from the germline V gene are SGHRS and YFSETQ. V lost 0 bases and J lost 11, with 18 bases in between. The CDR3 is CASSLADFGEAFQYF. The CDR3 DNA reads as TGCGCCAGCAGCTTGGCTGATTTCGGGGAGGCATTTCAGTACTTC.

The chain employs TRBV27 and TRBJ1-2, with TRBD1 matching over 9 bases. Germline loops: CDR1 MNHEY, CDR2 SMNVEV (reference sequence). The CDR3 sequence is 15 residues long. The V segment lost 2 bases and the J segment 2 bases; nucleotides outside the gene matches: 3. The CDR3 region has the DNA TGTGCCAGCAGTTTAGCAGGACAGGGGAACTATGGCTACACCTTC. It translates to CASSLAGQGNYGYTF.

The genes are TRBV12-5 and TRBJ2-3; TRBD1 agrees at 7 bases. The germline gives CDR1 LGHNT, CDR2 FRNRAP. The CDR3 extends over 18 amino acids. The V gene end was trimmed by 7 bases and the J gene end by 1 base; junction bases not matched to a gene: 17. The CDR3 DNA reads TGTGCTAGTGCCTCTATTCTAGGGGGCTCAGGGCGCACAGATACGCAGTATTTT. Translation gives CASASILGGSGRTDTQYF.

The CDR3 DNA sequence: TGTGCCAGCAGTGACCAGGGAAACCTCAACAATCAGCCCCAGCATTTT. Residues: CASSDQGNLNNQPQHF. This chain uses TRBV2 with TRBJ1-5; tentative D call: TRBD1 (5 bases). The germline gives CDR1 SNHLY, CDR2 FYNNEI. Trimming took 3 bases from V and 3 from J, leaving 15 bases between them. This CDR3 contains 16 residues.

The rearrangement uses TRBV7-2 and TRBJ1-2; no clear D gene. The CDR3 contains 14 residues. With 5 bases removed from V and 4 bases from J, the gap between germline ends came to 14 bases. The germline V gene has CDR1 SGHTA and CDR2 FQGNSA. CDR3 region: CASSLRLDPYGYTF. DNA for the CDR3: TGTGCCAGCAGCCTGCGTCTAGACCCCTATGGCTACACCTTC.

This rearrangement joins TRBV29-1 to TRBJ1-1; no reliable D call. The V gene lost 3 bases and the J gene lost 8 bases, with 13 bases spanning the gap. CDR3 length equals 12 residues. CDR1 is SQVTM, CDR2 ANQGSEA, per germline. The CDR3 coding sequence is TGCAGCGTTGAGCGGGAGACCGAGGAAGCTTTCTTT. Its translation: CSVERETEEAFF.

This clone has just a few counts. The chain has TRBV6-5 and TRBJ1-4; 10 bases line up with TRBD1. CDR3 length equals 14 residues. V lost 8 bases, J lost 2 bases, and 2 bases stayed unmatched. CDR1 and CDR2 (germline): MNHEY, SVGAGI. CDR3 sequence: CASGTGATNEKLFF. The CDR3 bases are TGTGCCAGCGGGACAGGGGCCACTAATGAAAAACTGTTTTTT.

V usage is TRBV6-5 and J usage is TRBJ1-2; TRBD1 agrees at 7 bases. This CDR3 spans 13 amino acids. The ends lost 6 bases at V and 4 bases at J; junction bases unmatched: 5. Per the germline V gene, CDR1 is MNHEY and CDR2 is SVGAGI. In nucleotides, the CDR3 is TGTGCCAGCAGACCAGGGACAGTCTATGGCTACACCTTC. Translating gives CASRPGTVYGYTF.

This chain connects TRBV7-3 to TRBJ2-1, with TRBD2 identical over 8 bases. V dropped 1 base and J dropped 5; count of bases not matched to a gene: 4. This CDR3 has 15 amino acids. CDR1 SGHTA and CDR2 FQGTGA come from the germline V gene. The DNA of the CDR3 is TGTGCCAGCAGCTTAAGCGGGGGGTCCCACAATGAGCAGTTCTTC. It specifies CASSLSGGSHNEQFF.

The chain uses TRBV30 and TRBJ1-5; D unresolved. The length of the CDR3 is 14 residues. Germline V gene data show CDR1 as GTSNPN and CDR2 as SVGIG (reference sequence). Trimming cost V 2 bases and J 0 bases, with 8 bases left between them. The CDR3 nucleotides read TGTGCCTGGAGTAAAACATTTAGCAATCAGCCCCAGCATTTT. It specifies CAWSKTFSNQPQHF.

The genes are TRBV6-2 or TRBV6-3 and TRBJ2-7, with 8 bases fitting TRBD2. This CDR3 has 15 residues. J was trimmed by 4 bases and V by 1 base; bases with no gene match: 6. The germline V gene encodes CDR1 MNHEY and CDR2 SVGEGT. This CDR3 is CASSYLTSVKYEQYF. Here the CDR3 DNA reads TGTGCCAGCAGTTACTTGACTAGCGTCAAATACGAGCAGTACTTC.

This rearrangement joins TRBV10-3 to TRBJ1-5; possibly TRBD1 for D (6 bases). Trimming left V 6 bases short and J 4 bases short, with 13 bases between. The germline V gene has CDR1 ENHRY and CDR2 SYGVKD. This CDR3 region has 14 residues. The CDR3 DNA follows: TGTGCCATCAGAGGGGCAGGGGTAAATCAGCCCCAGCATTTT. Encoded protein: CAIRGAGVNQPQHF.

There are many counts of this clone. This rearrangement joins TRBV18 to TRBJ1-4; the D gene is possibly TRBD1 (6 bases). This CDR3 comprises 15 residues. The germline V and J ends were trimmed by 3 bases and 8 bases, with 16 bases remaining between them. The germline V gene has CDR1 KGHSH and CDR2 LQKENI. In DNA form, the CDR3 reads TGTGCCAGCTCACCTACAGGGCAGTACGGCGAAAAACTGTTTTTT. This codes for CASSPTGQYGEKLFF.

This rearrangement joins TRBV12-5 to TRBJ1-6; D uncertain. This CDR3 is 16 amino acids long. Trimming pared 5 bases from V and 0 bases from J, leaving 11 bases between. Germline V gives CDR1 LGHNT, CDR2 FRNRAP. CDR3 in DNA: TGTGCTAGTGGTCTCCATGGCAGCTCCTATAATTCACCCCTCCACTTT. Translating gives CASGLHGSSYNSPLHF.

V gene TRBV6-2 or TRBV6-3 combines with J gene TRBJ1-5; D may be TRBD1 (6 bases). The CDR3 length is 15 residues. From germline, CDR1 is MNHEY and CDR2 SVGEGT. Between the trimmed V and J ends, which lost 1 base and 3 bases, there was a span of 10 bases. This CDR3 reads CASSYYAGANQPQHF. The CDR3 bases are TGTGCCAGCAGTTACTATGCAGGGGCCAATCAGCCCCAGCATTTT.

The rearrangement joins TRBV5-6 to TRBJ2-7; 8 nucleotides align to TRBD1. V dropped 4 bases and J dropped 5; count of bases not matched to a gene: 8. The CDR3 is 14 amino acids. Germline CDR1 is SGHDT and CDR2 is YYEEEE. The CDR3, as DNA: TGTGCCAGCAGCCCACCGGACAGGGTTGACGAGCAGTACTTC. It codes for CASSPPDRVDEQYF.

The chain carries TRBV29-1 and TRBJ1-4, with TRBD1 matching over 10 bases. From germline, CDR1 is SQVTM and CDR2 ANQGSEA. This CDR3 comprises 13 residues. V lost 6 bases and J lost 7; bases outside the gene matches: 5. The CDR3 is CSVGDRGSEKLFF. As DNA, the CDR3 is TGCAGCGTCGGGGACAGGGGAAGTGAAAAACTGTTTTTT.

This chain links TRBV11-3 with TRBJ2-1; possible D gene TRBD1, 7 bases. CDR3 length: 16 amino acids. The germline gives CDR1 SGHNT, CDR2 YENEEA. Trimming cost V 5 bases and J 3 bases, with 17 bases left between them. CDR3 nucleotides: TGTGCCAGCAGCGGGGCGGGACAGAGATACTACAATGAGCAGTTCTTC. Translated: CASSGAGQRYYNEQFF.